This TCR beta chain was sequenced during a study of cytomegalovirus exposure and HLA in healthy donors. As for this clone: Antigen: not known.

Nominal health characterized the donors when sampled, though unrecorded immune exposures were likely. 60 Vbeta and 13 Jbeta primers were used in PCR. The method was immunoSEQ multiplex PCR; TCRdb's version includes in-frame clones alone and lacks a portion of them. The sample has about 120,000 clones; approximately 80% are singletons. The CDR3 is 15 residues long. CDR1 is SGDLS and CDR2 is YYNGEE in the germline V gene. Trimming cost V 0 bases and J 2 bases; bases outside gene matches: 2. General study points: Presence/absence analyses assumed roughly uniform sequencing depth across donors.

Source material: PBMCs. The rearrangement uses TRBV9 and TRBJ2-1, with TRBD1 matching over 7 bases. The receptor was derived from a man in his thirties or forties in good health and CMV-seropositive. The CDR3 nucleotides read TGTGCCAGCAGCGTAGGCAGGGGGACCTACAATGAGCAGTTCTTC. This encodes CASSVGRGTYNEQFF.